This T cell receptor (beta chain) is from a study of identical twins. CDR1 and CDR2 (germline): SGDLS, YYNGEE. The CDR3 length is 15 residues. Losses at the gene ends were 0 bases for V and 5 bases for J; bases not matched to a gene: 4. A single record per CDR3 protein comes from TCRdb applying MiXCR to the 5' RACE reads. The sample gives more than 650,000 distinct CDR3 sequences, roughly 6% of which show up once; around 1.7% is in the top ten. This chain connects TRBV9 to TRBJ2-5; 10 bases line up with TRBD1. The sequence was obtained from a man between 18 and 29 years old in good health. Sequencing was done on a sample of naive T cells sorted from blood. The CDR3 is CASSVVTGGEETQYF. DNA of the CDR3: TGTGCCAGCAGCGTAGTGACAGGGGGCGAGGAGACCCAGTACTTC. The full variable domain, completed using reference TRBV9 and TRBJ2-5, is DSGVTQTPKHLITATGQRVTLRCSPRSGDLSVYWYQQSLDQGLQFLIQYYNGEERAKGNILERFSAQQFPDLHSELNLSSLELGDSALYFCASSVVTGGEETQYFGPGTRLLVL.